This is a list of T cell receptor beta chains from one sample in a study of lymphopenia after photon versus proton radiotherapy. Here immunoSEQ multiplex PCR was the method, and the copy in TCRdb shows in-frame clones only, minus some. The sample holds tens of thousands of clones, roughly 86% seen once. The starting material was peripheral blood, obtained from a patient treated with proton-based radiotherapy. The receptors were gathered from a woman in her sixties with cholangiocarcinoma. Some clones in this sample may be carry-over from other donors' samples. CDR3s include the opening cysteine and the closing phenylalanine or tryptophan. Fields, in order: V gene, clone size, D gene, J gene, CDR3 protein, CDR3 DNA. A D gene is named only where the DNA matches it firmly. A clone size is listed for some rows: how often the clone was seen (once, few, many), or a class if it is expanded.

V gene: TRBV7-2; clone size: NA; D gene: TRBD1; J gene: TRBJ2-7; CDR3 protein: CASSIKTGGRYEQYF; CDR3 DNA: TGTGCCAGCAGCATCAAGACAGGGGGAAGGTACGAGCAGTACTTC
V gene: TRBV14; clone size: NA; D gene: TRBD2; J gene: TRBJ2-1; CDR3 protein: CASSHLLAGGTSSYNEQFF; CDR3 DNA: TGTGCCAGCAGCCACTTACTAGCGGGGGGGACGAGCTCCTACAATGAGCAGTTCTTC
V gene: TRBV23-1; clone size: NA; D gene: NA; J gene: TRBJ2-7; CDR3 protein: CASSQSKRLSRSSYEQYF; CDR3 DNA: TGCGCCAGCAGTCAATCAAAGAGACTCTCGAGGAGCTCCTACGAGCAGTACTTC
V gene: TRBV10-3; clone size: NA; D gene: NA; J gene: TRBJ1-3; CDR3 protein: CATKEVHSGNTIYF; CDR3 DNA: TGTGCCACGAAGGAGGTTCACTCTGGAAACACCATATATTTT
V gene: TRBV18; clone size: NA; D gene: NA; J gene: TRBJ2-3; CDR3 protein: CASSQGNGDTQYF; CDR3 DNA: TGTGCCAGCTCACAGGGAAATGGGGATACGCAGTATTTT
V gene: TRBV30; clone size: NA; D gene: NA; J gene: TRBJ1-2; CDR3 protein: CAWSVMNPSHYGYTF; CDR3 DNA: TGTGCCTGGAGTGTAATGAACCCCTCCCACTATGGCTACACCTTC
V gene: TRBV7-9; clone size: NA; D gene: TRBD2; J gene: TRBJ2-2; CDR3 protein: CASSSQASGRAWTGELFF; CDR3 DNA: TGTGCCAGCAGCTCCCAGGCTAGCGGGAGGGCCTGGACCGGGGAGCTGTTTTTT
V gene: TRBV7-2; clone size: NA; D gene: NA; J gene: TRBJ2-6; CDR3 protein: CASSLSSGANVLTF; CDR3 DNA: TGTGCCAGCAGCTTGAGCTCTGGGGCCAACGTCCTGACTTTC
V gene: TRBV6-5; clone size: NA; D gene: TRBD2; J gene: TRBJ2-5; CDR3 protein: CASSYTGSGGQETQYF; CDR3 DNA: TGTGCCAGCAGTTACACAGGGTCGGGGGGGCAAGAGACCCAGTACTTC
V gene: TRBV7-8; clone size: once; D gene: NA; J gene: TRBJ2-3; CDR3 protein: CASSLDLADTQYF; CDR3 DNA: TGTGCCAGCAGCTTAGACCTCGCAGATACGCAGTATTTT
V gene: TRBV7-9; clone size: once; D gene: NA; J gene: TRBJ2-1; CDR3 protein: CASSLDIGNEQFF; CDR3 DNA: TGTGCCAGCAGCTTAGACATCGGAAATGAGCAGTTCTTC
V gene: TRBV4-1; clone size: NA; D gene: NA; J gene: TRBJ2-7; CDR3 protein: CASSQESLAYAYEQYF; CDR3 DNA: TGCGCCAGCAGCCAAGAGTCCCTAGCTTACGCCTACGAGCAGTACTTC
V gene: TRBV19; clone size: NA; D gene: TRBD1; J gene: TRBJ2-6; CDR3 protein: CASSILGQAYSGANVLTF; CDR3 DNA: TGTGCCAGTAGTATTTTGGGACAGGCCTACTCTGGGGCCAACGTCCTGACTTTC
V gene: TRBV11-3; clone size: NA; D gene: TRBD2; J gene: TRBJ2-1; CDR3 protein: CASSPPGLASNEQFF; CDR3 DNA: TGTGCCAGCAGTCCTCCGGGACTAGCATCCAATGAGCAGTTCTTC
V gene: TRBV11-2; clone size: NA; D gene: TRBD1; J gene: TRBJ1-4; CDR3 protein: CASSSYRGPSANEKLFF; CDR3 DNA: TGTGCCAGCAGCTCATACAGGGGCCCCTCGGCTAATGAAAAACTGTTTTTT
V gene: TRBV5-4; clone size: NA; D gene: TRBD1; J gene: TRBJ2-1; CDR3 protein: CASSLDLRDSSYNEQFF; CDR3 DNA: TGTGCCAGCAGCCTAGACCTCCGGGACAGCTCCTACAATGAGCAGTTCTTC
V gene: TRBV5-8; clone size: NA; D gene: NA; J gene: TRBJ1-2; CDR3 protein: CASSFTSSRGYTF; CDR3 DNA: TGTGCCAGCAGCTTTACTAGTTCCCGAGGCTACACCTTC
V gene: TRBV5-1; clone size: NA; D gene: NA; J gene: TRBJ2-3; CDR3 protein: CASSLAGTDTQYF; CDR3 DNA: TGCGCCAGCAGCTTGGCCGGCACAGATACGCAGTATTTT
V gene: TRBV15; clone size: NA; D gene: TRBD2; J gene: TRBJ2-1; CDR3 protein: CATFTSGGPYSYNEQFF; CDR3 DNA: TGTGCCACCTTTACTAGCGGGGGGCCCTATTCCTACAATGAGCAGTTCTTC
V gene: TRBV28; clone size: few; D gene: TRBD1; J gene: TRBJ1-3; CDR3 protein: CASSGSKTGDLTDAGNTIYF; CDR3 DNA: TGTGCCAGCAGTGGGTCAAAGACAGGGGACTTAACTGATGCTGGAAACACCATATATTTT
V gene: TRBV19; clone size: NA; D gene: NA; J gene: TRBJ2-6; CDR3 protein: CASKYAGTPTGANVLTF; CDR3 DNA: TGTGCCAGCAAATATGCGGGGACTCCAACTGGGGCCAACGTCCTGACTTTC
V gene: TRBV18; clone size: NA; D gene: NA; J gene: TRBJ2-5; CDR3 protein: CASSPQHPQETQYF; CDR3 DNA: TGTGCCAGCTCACCCCAACATCCGCAAGAGACCCAGTACTTC
V gene: TRBV7-9; clone size: NA; D gene: NA; J gene: TRBJ2-1; CDR3 protein: CASSPRGSSSYNEQFF; CDR3 DNA: TGTGCCAGCAGCCCCAGAGGCAGCAGCTCCTACAATGAGCAGTTCTTC
V gene: TRBV6-5; clone size: once; D gene: NA; J gene: TRBJ2-7; CDR3 protein: CASSTPGRSYEQYF; CDR3 DNA: TGTGCCAGCAGTACGCCGGGACGGAGCTACGAGCAGTACTTC
V gene: TRBV5-5; clone size: NA; D gene: TRBD1; J gene: TRBJ1-1; CDR3 protein: CASRSDRGDTEAFF; CDR3 DNA: TGTGCCAGCAGGTCGGACAGGGGCGACACTGAAGCTTTCTTT
V gene: TRBV19; clone size: NA; D gene: NA; J gene: TRBJ1-5; CDR3 protein: CASTPGDTKLVSQPQHF; CDR3 DNA: TGTGCCAGTACCCCCGGGGACACGAAGTTGGTCAGCCAGCCCCAGCATTTT
V gene: TRBV5-1; clone size: once; D gene: NA; J gene: TRBJ2-5; CDR3 protein: CASSQARGLPLGETQYF; CDR3 DNA: TGCGCCAGCAGCCAAGCAAGGGGACTCCCCCTTGGGGAGACCCAGTACTTC
V gene: TRBV7-2; clone size: NA; D gene: NA; J gene: TRBJ2-7; CDR3 protein: CASSFRRGGSYEQYF; CDR3 DNA: TGTGCCAGCAGCTTCCGCAGGGGGGGGAGTTACGAGCAGTACTTC
V gene: TRBV2; clone size: NA; D gene: TRBD1; J gene: TRBJ2-3; CDR3 protein: CASRQTGVADTQYF; CDR3 DNA: TGTGCCAGCAGGCAGACAGGGGTTGCAGATACGCAGTATTTT
V gene: TRBV5-6; clone size: NA; D gene: TRBD1; J gene: TRBJ2-3; CDR3 protein: CASSLPDRVSDTQYF; CDR3 DNA: TGTGCCAGCAGCTTACCCGACAGGGTCTCAGATACGCAGTATTTT
V gene: TRBV10-2; clone size: NA; D gene: NA; J gene: TRBJ1-1; CDR3 protein: CASSADSSMNTEAFF; CDR3 DNA: TGCGCCAGCAGCGCAGACAGCTCTATGAACACTGAAGCTTTCTTT
V gene: TRBV6-5; clone size: NA; D gene: NA; J gene: TRBJ2-7; CDR3 protein: CASSYSWGWVPYEQYF; CDR3 DNA: TGTGCCAGCAGTTACTCATGGGGGTGGGTTCCCTACGAGCAGTACTTC
V gene: TRBV5-4; clone size: NA; D gene: TRBD2; J gene: TRBJ2-3; CDR3 protein: CASSGGTSGGRPDTQYF; CDR3 DNA: TGTGCCAGCAGCGGAGGGACTAGCGGGGGGCGACCGGATACGCAGTATTTT
V gene: TRBV7-2; clone size: NA; D gene: TRBD1; J gene: TRBJ1-5; CDR3 protein: CASSLAGQGGQPQHF; CDR3 DNA: TGTGCCAGCAGCTTAGCAGGACAGGGTGGTCAGCCCCAGCATTTT
V gene: TRBV18; clone size: NA; D gene: NA; J gene: TRBJ2-1; CDR3 protein: CASSPLKPSSYNEQFF; CDR3 DNA: TGTGCCAGCTCACCCTTAAAACCGAGCTCCTACAATGAGCAGTTCTTC
V gene: TRBV5-1; clone size: NA; D gene: NA; J gene: TRBJ2-3; CDR3 protein: CASSGKGPTDTQYF; CDR3 DNA: TGCGCCAGCAGCGGGAAGGGTCCCACAGATACGCAGTATTTT
V gene: TRBV5-1; clone size: once; D gene: NA; J gene: TRBJ2-5; CDR3 protein: CASSLTQGQETQYF; CDR3 DNA: TGCGCCAGCAGCTTAACTCAGGGTCAAGAGACCCAGTACTTC
V gene: TRBV10-3; clone size: NA; D gene: NA; J gene: TRBJ1-5; CDR3 protein: CAIRAGASQPQHF; CDR3 DNA: TGTGCCATCCGGGCAGGGGCAAGTCAGCCCCAGCATTTT
V gene: TRBV6-1; clone size: NA; D gene: NA; J gene: TRBJ2-1; CDR3 protein: CASRPHLSYNEQFF; CDR3 DNA: TGTGCCAGCAGGCCACACCTCTCCTACAATGAGCAGTTCTTC
V gene: TRBV6-7; clone size: once; D gene: NA; J gene: TRBJ2-5; CDR3 protein: CASSYTLDKAQETQYF; CDR3 DNA: TGTGCCAGCAGTTACACCCTGGACAAAGCCCAAGAGACCCAGTACTTC
V gene: TRBV15; clone size: NA; D gene: NA; J gene: TRBJ2-5; CDR3 protein: CATAVQQETQYF; CDR3 DNA: TGTGCCACCGCGGTGCAGCAAGAGACCCAGTACTTC
V gene: TRBV30; clone size: once; D gene: NA; J gene: TRBJ2-7; CDR3 protein: CAWSVQGTYEQYF; CDR3 DNA: TGTGCCTGGAGTGTACAAGGGACCTACGAGCAGTACTTC
V gene: TRBV11-2; clone size: NA; D gene: NA; J gene: TRBJ1-6; CDR3 protein: CASSSRGDNSPLHF; CDR3 DNA: TGTGCCAGCAGCTCCCGGGGAGATAATTCACCCCTCCACTTT
V gene: TRBV2; clone size: NA; D gene: NA; J gene: TRBJ1-6; CDR3 protein: CASSESVQANSPLHF; CDR3 DNA: TGTGCCAGCAGTGAATCAGTACAGGCTAATTCACCCCTCCACTTT
V gene: TRBV9; clone size: NA; D gene: NA; J gene: TRBJ2-1; CDR3 protein: CASSAPSGSSYNEQFF; CDR3 DNA: TGTGCCAGCAGCGCCCCGAGCGGAAGCTCCTACAATGAGCAGTTCTTC
V gene: TRBV2; clone size: NA; D gene: NA; J gene: TRBJ1-1; CDR3 protein: CASSFDRSGASAEAFF; CDR3 DNA: TGTGCCAGCAGTTTTGACAGAAGTGGAGCTTCGGCTGAAGCTTTCTTT
V gene: TRBV5-8; clone size: NA; D gene: NA; J gene: TRBJ2-5; CDR3 protein: CASSLGGPQETQYF; CDR3 DNA: TGTGCCAGCAGCTTGGGAGGACCCCAAGAGACCCAGTACTTC
V gene: TRBV7-2; clone size: NA; D gene: NA; J gene: TRBJ2-2; CDR3 protein: CASSFGQNTGELFF; CDR3 DNA: TGTGCCAGCAGCTTCGGTCAGAACACCGGGGAGCTGTTTTTT
V gene: TRBV5-1; clone size: NA; D gene: TRBD1; J gene: TRBJ2-7; CDR3 protein: CASSPGRGLYEQYF; CDR3 DNA: TGCGCCAGCAGCCCTGGCAGGGGGCTATACGAGCAGTACTTC
V gene: TRBV7-3; clone size: NA; D gene: NA; J gene: TRBJ1-2; CDR3 protein: CASSLGTEYGYTF; CDR3 DNA: TGTGCCAGCAGCTTAGGGACGGAATATGGCTACACCTTC